This TCR beta chain was obtained from a study of blood T cell repertoires in COVID-19. Overall study: Material from acute and convalescent COVID-19 was sourced from the United States, Italy and Spain. T cells, B-cell-depleted T cells, or PBMCs provided the cDNA or gDNA that served as material.

V lost 3 bases to trimming and J lost 8 bases, with 20 bases between them. This CDR3 contains 16 residues. The germline CDR1 and CDR2 sequences are MNHNS and SASEGT. Per the study methods: Estimation of nucleated cell counts relied on the amplification of reference gene primers. Assay: immunoSEQ multiplex PCR; the TCRdb copy retains only in-frame clones and omits some. V and J calls and clone size are given by that table; D and trimming were obtained from the DNA. The repertoire holds around 64,000 clones, with roughly 87% as singletons. Sequencing was done on a sample of peripheral blood. The chain is built from TRBV6-1 and TRBJ1-5; D is unclear. The clonotype originates from a woman older than 75 with acute or convalescent COVID-19. The CDR3 spells CASSEVWVNGKKPQHF. The CDR3 DNA is TGTGCCAGCAGTGAGGTTTGGGTCAACGGGAAAAAGCCCCAGCATTTT.